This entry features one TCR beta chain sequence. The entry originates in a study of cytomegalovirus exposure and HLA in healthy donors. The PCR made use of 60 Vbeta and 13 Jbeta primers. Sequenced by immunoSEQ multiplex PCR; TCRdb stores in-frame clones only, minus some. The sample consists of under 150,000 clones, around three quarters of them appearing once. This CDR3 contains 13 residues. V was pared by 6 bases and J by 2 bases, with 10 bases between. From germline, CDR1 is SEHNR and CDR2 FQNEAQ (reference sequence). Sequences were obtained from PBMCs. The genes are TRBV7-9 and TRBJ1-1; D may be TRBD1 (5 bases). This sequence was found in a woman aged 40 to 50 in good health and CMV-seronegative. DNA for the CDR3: TGTGCCAGCAGTGGCAGGGAAAACACTGAAGCTTTCTTT. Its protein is CASSGRENTEAFF. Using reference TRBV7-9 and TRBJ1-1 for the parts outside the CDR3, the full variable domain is DTGVSQNPRHKITKRGQNVTFRCDPISEHNRLYWYRQTLGQGPEFLTYFQNEAQLEKSRLLSDRFSAERPKGSFSTLEIQRTEQGDSAMYLCASSGRENTEAFFGQGTRLTVV.